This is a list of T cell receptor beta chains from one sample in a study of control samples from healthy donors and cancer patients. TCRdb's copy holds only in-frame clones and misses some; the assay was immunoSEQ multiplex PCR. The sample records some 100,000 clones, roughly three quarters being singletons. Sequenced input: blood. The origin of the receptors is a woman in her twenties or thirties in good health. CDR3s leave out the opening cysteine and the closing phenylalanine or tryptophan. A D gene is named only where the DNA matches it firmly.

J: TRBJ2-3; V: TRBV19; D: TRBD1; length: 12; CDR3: ASSQGAYTDTQY
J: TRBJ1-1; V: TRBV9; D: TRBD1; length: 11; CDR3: ASSVAPGGEAF
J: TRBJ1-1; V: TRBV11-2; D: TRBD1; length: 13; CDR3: ASSADRAPPSEAF
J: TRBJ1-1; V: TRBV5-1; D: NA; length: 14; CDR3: ASSFYDGTVNTEAF
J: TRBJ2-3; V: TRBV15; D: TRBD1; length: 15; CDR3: ATSRSKPGQGEDTQY
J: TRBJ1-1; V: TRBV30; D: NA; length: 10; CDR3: AWSEGNTEAF
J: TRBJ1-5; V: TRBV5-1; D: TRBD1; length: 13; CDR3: ASSLGTGKGQPQH
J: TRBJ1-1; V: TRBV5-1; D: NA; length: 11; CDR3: ASSITGNTEAF
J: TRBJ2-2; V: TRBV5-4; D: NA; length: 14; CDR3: ASSHPGRANTGELF
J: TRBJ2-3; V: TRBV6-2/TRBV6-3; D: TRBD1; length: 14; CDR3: ASSTADRGITDTQY
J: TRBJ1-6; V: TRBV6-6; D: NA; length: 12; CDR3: ATGTRLPNSPLH
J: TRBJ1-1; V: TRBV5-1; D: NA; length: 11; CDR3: ASSPRAGTEAF
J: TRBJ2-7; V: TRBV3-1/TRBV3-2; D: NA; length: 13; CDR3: ASSQDLNRVNEQY
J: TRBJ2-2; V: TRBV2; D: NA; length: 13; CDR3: ASRAGLSNTGELF
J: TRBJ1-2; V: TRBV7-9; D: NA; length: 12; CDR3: ASSPPGGNYGYT
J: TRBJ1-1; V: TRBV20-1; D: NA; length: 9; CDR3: SVMGVPEAF
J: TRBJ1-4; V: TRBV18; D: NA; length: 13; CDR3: ASSTGTMTGEKLF
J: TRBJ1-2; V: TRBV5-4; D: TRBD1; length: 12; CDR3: ASSLVQGAQGYT
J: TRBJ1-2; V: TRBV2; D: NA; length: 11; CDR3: ASRQTVLYGYT
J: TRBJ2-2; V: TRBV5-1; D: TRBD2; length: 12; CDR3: ASSREGSAGELF
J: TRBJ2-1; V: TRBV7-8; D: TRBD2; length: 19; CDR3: ASSLAMGLAGRLSSYNEQF
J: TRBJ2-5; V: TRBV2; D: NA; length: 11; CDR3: ASGVLGGETQY
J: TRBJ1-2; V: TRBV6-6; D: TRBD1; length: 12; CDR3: AGQGAPTNYGYT
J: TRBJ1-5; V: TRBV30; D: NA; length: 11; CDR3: AWSVSEHQPQH
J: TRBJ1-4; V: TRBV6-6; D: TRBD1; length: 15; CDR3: ASSPLRDRGRREKLF
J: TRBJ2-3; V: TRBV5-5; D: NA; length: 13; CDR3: ASSRGTPSTDTQY
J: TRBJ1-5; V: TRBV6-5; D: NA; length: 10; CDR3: ASRGGNQPQH
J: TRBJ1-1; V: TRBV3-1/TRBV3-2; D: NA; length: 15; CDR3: ASSQAAGGHSNTEAF
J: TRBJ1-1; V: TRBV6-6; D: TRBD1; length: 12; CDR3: ASSSHRGNTEAF
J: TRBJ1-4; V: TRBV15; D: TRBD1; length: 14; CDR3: ATSSARDRLNEKLF
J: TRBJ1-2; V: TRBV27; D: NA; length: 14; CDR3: ASSLKRTASPYGYT
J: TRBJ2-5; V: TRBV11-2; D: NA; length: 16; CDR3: ASSLGAGSATIQETQY
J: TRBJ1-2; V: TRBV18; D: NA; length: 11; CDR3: ASSPTGLYGYT
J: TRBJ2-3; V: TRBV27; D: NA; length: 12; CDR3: ASSEGHRTDTQY
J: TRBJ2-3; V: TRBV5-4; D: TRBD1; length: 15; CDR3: ASSIRTGTGVGDTQY
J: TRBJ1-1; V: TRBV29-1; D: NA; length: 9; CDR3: SVEDPGEAF
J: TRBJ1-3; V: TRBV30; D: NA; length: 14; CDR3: AWSRGSRRGENTIY
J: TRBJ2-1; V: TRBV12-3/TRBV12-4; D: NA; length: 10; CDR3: ASSPRGHEQF
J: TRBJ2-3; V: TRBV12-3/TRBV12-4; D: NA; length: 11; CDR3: ASSRSGTDTQY
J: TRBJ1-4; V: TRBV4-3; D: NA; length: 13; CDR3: ASSLTTGLDEKLF
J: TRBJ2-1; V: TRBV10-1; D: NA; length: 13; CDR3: ASSVSGAISNEQF
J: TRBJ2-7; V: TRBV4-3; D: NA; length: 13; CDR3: ASSQEATDSYEQY
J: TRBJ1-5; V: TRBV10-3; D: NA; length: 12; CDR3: AISDVRDNQPQH
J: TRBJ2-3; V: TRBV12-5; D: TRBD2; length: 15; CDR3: ASGSGTSGGAADTQY
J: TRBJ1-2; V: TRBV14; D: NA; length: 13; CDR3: ASSQDLRGVDGYT
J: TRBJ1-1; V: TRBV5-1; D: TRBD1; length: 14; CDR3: ASSQPTGAGRTEAF
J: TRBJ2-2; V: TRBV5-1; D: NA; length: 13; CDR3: ASSLVQSNTGELF
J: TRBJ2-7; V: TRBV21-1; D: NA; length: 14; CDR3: ASSKVSVQEAYEQY
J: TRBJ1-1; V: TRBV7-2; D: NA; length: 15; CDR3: ASKRTGGLVMNTEAF
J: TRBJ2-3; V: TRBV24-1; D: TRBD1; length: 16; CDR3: ATSDPSPGTGGTDTQY
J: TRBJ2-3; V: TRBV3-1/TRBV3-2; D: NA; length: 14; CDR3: ASSQSSGTSTDTQY
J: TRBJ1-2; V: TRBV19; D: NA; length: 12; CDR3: ASSIATGNYGYT